This TCR beta chain was identified during a study of blood T cell repertoires in COVID-19. In the study overall: COVID-19 samples, acute and convalescent, were from the United States, Italy and Spain. Sources were T cells, B-cell-depleted T cells, or PBMCs; the material itself was cDNA or gDNA.

This clone has a single count. The CDR3 covers 15 residues. V lost 6 bases, J lost 6 bases, and 19 bases lay in between. Germline CDR1 MDHEN, CDR2 SYDVKM. Authors' data handling: Estimated nucleated cell counts came from reference gene primer amplification. The assay was immunoSEQ multiplex PCR, and TCRdb's table has in-frame clones only and misses some. V and J calls and clone size come straight from that table; D and trimming were deduced from the DNA. The data show some 100,000 clones, about 83% seen once. This receptor was identified in an older man with acute or convalescent COVID-19. The source material was peripheral blood. The chain is built from TRBV28 and TRBJ2-3, with D possibly being TRBD1 (6 bases). CDR3 nucleotide sequence: TGTGCCAGCAGACCCGGGACACAGGAGTGGGATACGCAGTATTTT. This codes for CASRPGTQEWDTQYF.